A single sample gave rise to the 11 T cell receptor beta chains below, sequenced in a study of Ad26.COV2.S vaccination and SARS-CoV-2 variants. Method: immunoSEQ multiplex PCR; TCRdb's copy keeps in-frame clones and lacks some. The sample holds over 450,000 clones, around 89% seen once. This sample's treatment: over 15 received Ad26.COV2.S at low or high dose, single or two shots; five or six received placebo; per-sample allocation not given. Following the first vaccine or placebo injection, samples were taken on day 63. The sequencing here drew on peripheral blood, taken in a trial of Ad26.COV2.S vaccine versus placebo. Receptors were obtained from a person aged 18-65 years who received the Ad26.COV2.S COVID-19 vaccine or a placebo.

Worth noting for this clone: Being one base from a much bigger clone, this may be a read error. Different DNA sequences within this sample yield the same CDR3. The genes are TRBV11-1 and TRBJ2-5; D gene uncertain. Per germline, CDR1 SGHAT and CDR2 FQDESV (reference sequence). This CDR3 contains 13 residues. The germline V and J ends were trimmed by 1 base and 2 bases, with 5 bases remaining between them. Here the CDR3 reads CASSLGQQETQYF. DNA for the CDR3: TGTGCCAGCAGCTTAGGGCAGCAAGAGACCCAGTACTTC.

Notes on this clone: Different DNA sequences within this sample yield the same CDR3. The V call is TRBV18, the J call TRBJ1-4; 9 bases match TRBD1. CDR1 KGHSH and CDR2 LQKENI come from the germline V gene. The ends lost 3 bases at V and 5 bases at J; junction bases unmatched: 1. This CDR3 region has 14 residues. CDR3 protein: CASSPGQGNEKLFF. The DNA for the CDR3 is TGTGCCAGCTCACCGGGACAGGGAAATGAAAAACTGTTTTTT. Full variable domain (remainder filled in from reference TRBV18 and TRBJ1-4): NAGVMQNPRHLVRRRGQEARLRCSPMKGHSHVYWYRQLPEEGLKFMVYLQKENIIDESGMPKERFSAEFPKEGPSILRIQQVVRGDSAAYFCASSPGQGNEKLFFGSGTQLSVL.

This clone showed up just once. The chain is built from TRBV7-9 and TRBJ2-7; weak D call: TRBD2 (7 bases). The length of the CDR3 is 16 residues. The germline V gene has CDR1 SEHNR and CDR2 FQNEAQ (reference sequence). V lost 4 bases, J lost 2 bases, and 18 bases lay in between. The CDR3 DNA reads as TGTGCCAGCAGCTCCCCATCAGTAGGGGGGGCCTACGAGCAGTACTTC. It is translated as CASSSPSVGGAYEQYF. Full variable domain (missing parts from reference TRBV7-9 and TRBJ2-7): DTGVSQNPRHKITKRGQNVTFRCDPISEHNRLYWYRQTLGQGPEFLTYFQNEAQLEKSRLLSDRFSAERPKGSFSTLEIQRTEQGDSAMYLCASSSPSVGGAYEQYFGPGTRLTVT.

The CDR3 DNA reads as TGTGCCAGCAGCATTCGAGTCGGGACAGGGGACTATGGCTACACCTTC. Translating it yields CASSIRVGTGDYGYTF. J is TRBJ1-2 and V is TRBV9; 10 bases line up with TRBD1. V dropped 4 bases and J dropped 3; count of bases not matched to a gene: 9. CDR1 and CDR2 (germline): SGDLS, YYNGEE. This CDR3 comprises 16 residues.

The rearrangement links TRBV10-1 to TRBJ2-3; D is unclear. In germline, CDR1 is WNHNN, CDR2 SYGVQD (reference sequence). The CDR3 totals 15 residues. The V gene lost 0 bases and the J gene lost 2 bases, with 9 bases spanning the gap. CDR3 sequence: CASSESTGYTDTQYF. The CDR3 DNA is TGCGCCAGCAGTGAGTCGACGGGCTACACAGATACGCAGTATTTT.

This clone was detected once. This CDR3 is CASSPRTATAYEQYF. The CDR3 DNA follows: TGTGCCAGCAGCCCCAGGACAGCGACTGCCTACGAGCAGTACTTC. The V and J genes are TRBV11-2 and TRBJ2-7, with D possibly matching TRBD1 (6 bases). Trimming shortened V by 5 bases and J by 2 bases, and 16 bases separated the two germline ends. There are 15 residues in the CDR3. Germline assignment: CDR1 SGHAT and CDR2 FQNNGV.

This chain joins TRBV6-5 and TRBJ1-2, with D hard to call. V lost 7 bases, J lost 1 base, and 10 bases lay in between. Germline V lookup: CDR1 MNHEY, CDR2 SVGAGI. This CDR3 spans 13 amino acids. The CDR3 DNA sequence: TGTGCCAGCAACCCGACCGGTAACTATGGCTACACCTTC. As protein: CASNPTGNYGYTF.

As to this clone: The sample contains more than one DNA sequence encoding this CDR3. The CDR3 region has the DNA TGTGCCAGTAGTAGGGACACATACTACGAGCAGTACTTC. Translated: CASSRDTYYEQYF. The chain recombines TRBV19 with TRBJ2-7; maybe TRBD1 (6 bases). The CDR3 totals 13 residues. Germline V gene sequence: CDR1 LNHDA, CDR2 SQIVND (reference sequence). The ends were cut back, 4 bases at V and 3 bases at J, with 10 bases in the middle.

V gene TRBV5-4 combines with J gene TRBJ2-6; D call uncertain. The length of the CDR3 is 15 residues. The V end lost 4 bases, the J end lost 0 bases, and 8 bases lay between the germline ends. Germline V gene lookup returns CDR1 SGHNT and CDR2 YYREEE (reference sequence). CDR3 loop: CASSTYNSGANVLTF. Written as DNA, the CDR3 is TGTGCCAGCAGCACCTACAACTCTGGGGCCAACGTCCTGACTTTC.

V and J are TRBV7-9 and TRBJ1-4; TRBD1 is a possible D gene (5 bases). The V gene's germline CDR1 is SEHNR and CDR2 FQNEAQ (reference sequence). The CDR3 is 16 amino acids. V was clipped by 1 base and J by 4 bases, with 13 bases between them. The CDR3 nucleotides are TGTGCCAGCAGCTTAGGGAGGGGAGGAGATAATGAAAAACTGTTTTTT. This codes for CASSLGRGGDNEKLFF.

This clone was seen more than once but under ten times. V usage is TRBV7-6 and J usage is TRBJ2-2, with 7 positions matching TRBD1. Germline CDR1 and CDR2: SGHVS and FNYEAQ. The CDR3 totals 15 residues. J lost 5 bases, V lost 1 base, and 4 bases had no gene match. CDR3 protein: CASSLGQGSTGELFF. The DNA of the CDR3 is TGTGCCAGCAGCTTAGGACAGGGATCAACCGGGGAGCTGTTTTTT.